Each of the 5 T cell receptor beta chains below was sequenced from the same sample in a study of shared T cell receptors in the human thymus. Generated by immunoSEQ multiplex PCR, the TCRdb table keeps only in-frame clones and is missing some. The table shows just under 550,000 clones, with approximately 80% occurring only once. This same sample was also taken into another study, of human thymus T cells.

The specimen sequenced was thymocytes. The source of these receptors is a boy under two years old with a congenital heart defect.

The rearrangement joins TRBV7-6 to TRBJ2-5, with TRBD2 matching over 12 bases. The germline gives CDR1 SGHVS, CDR2 FNYEAQ. The CDR3 has 17 residues. The V and J ends lost 5 bases and 1 base, in that order; junction bases with no gene match: 8. CDR3 DNA: TGTGCCAGCAGCCCCACGGGACTAGCGGGTTTCCAAGAGACCCAGTACTTC. It is translated as CASSPTGLAGFQETQYF.

The chain joins TRBV4-2 to TRBJ1-5; D unresolved. Trimming shortened V by 0 bases and J by 6 bases, and 15 bases separated the two germline ends. CDR3 length: 16 residues. CDR1 is LGHNA and CDR2 is YNFKEQ in the germline V gene. The CDR3 DNA sequence: TGTGCCAGCAGCCAAGATTCTTCGGGATGCGGTCAGCCCCAGCATTTT. The encoded protein is CASSQDSSGCGQPQHF.

The gene calls are TRBV6-5 and TRBJ2-1, with D possibly matching TRBD1 (5 bases). CDR1 MNHEY and CDR2 SVGAGI come from the germline V gene. V lost 6 bases to trimming and J lost 10 bases, with 13 bases between them. The CDR3 loop spans 12 amino acids. The CDR3 region has the DNA TGTGCCAGCAGAACCAGGGTAGGGGAGCAGTTCTTC. Its translation is CASRTRVGEQFF.

The chain combines TRBV29-1 with TRBJ2-3, with 9 bases lining up with TRBD1. CDR1 and CDR2 (germline): SQVTM, ANQGSEA. The length of the CDR3 is 14 residues. The ends lost 3 bases at V and 2 bases at J; junction bases unmatched: 3. CDR3 loop: CSVDGTGYTDTQYF. The CDR3 DNA follows: TGCAGCGTTGACGGGACAGGGTACACAGATACGCAGTATTTT.

V gene TRBV30 combines with J gene TRBJ2-7, with D maybe TRBD1 (6 bases). Germline V gene sequence: CDR1 GTSNPN, CDR2 SVGIG (reference sequence). V was pared by 4 bases and J by 7 bases, with 20 bases between. The CDR3 is made up of 14 amino acids. The CDR3 region is CAWNTGYPPREQYF. CDR3 DNA sequence: TGTGCCTGGAACACAGGGTACCCCCCTAGGGAGCAGTACTTC.